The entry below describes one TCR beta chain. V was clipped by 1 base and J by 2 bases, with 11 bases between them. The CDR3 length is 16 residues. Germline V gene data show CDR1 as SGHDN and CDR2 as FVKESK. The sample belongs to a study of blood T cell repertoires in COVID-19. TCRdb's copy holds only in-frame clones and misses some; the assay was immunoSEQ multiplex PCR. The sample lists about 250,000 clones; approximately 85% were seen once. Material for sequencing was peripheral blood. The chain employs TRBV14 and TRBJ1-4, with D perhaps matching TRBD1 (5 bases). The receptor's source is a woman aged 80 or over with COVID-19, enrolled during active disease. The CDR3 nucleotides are TGTGCCAGCAGCCAAGCCGCGGGGACGACTAATGAAAAACTGTTTTTT. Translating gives CASSQAAGTTNEKLFF.